This T cell receptor beta chain was captured by sequencing in a study of blood T cell repertoires in COVID-19. Study overall: From T cells, B-cell-depleted T cells, or PBMCs came the material, which was cDNA or gDNA.

With V trimmed by 8 bases and J by 4 bases, 8 bases remained unmatched. Per the germline V gene, CDR1 is MNHEY and CDR2 is SMNVEV (reference sequence). The CDR3 has 14 residues. Produced via immunoSEQ multiplex PCR; TCRdb's table is partial and in-frame only. The data contain about 430,000 clones, approximately 90% of them singletons. On this clone: This sequence may be a read error, since a much larger clone differs from it by one base. The sample holds other DNA sequences that translate to the same CDR3.

Enrollees, about 18 to 89 years old, lived in 20 to 25 US areas. This clonotype originated in a woman younger than 30 who had been exposed to COVID-19. This sequence joins TRBV27 and TRBJ2-3, with 8 nucleotides matching TRBD2. The sequenced sample consisted of PBMCs or T cells enriched from blood (not recorded which). CDR3 sequence: CASPPGGAPDTQYF. The CDR3 coding sequence is TGTGCCAGCCCGCCGGGAGGGGCCCCAGATACGCAGTATTTT.